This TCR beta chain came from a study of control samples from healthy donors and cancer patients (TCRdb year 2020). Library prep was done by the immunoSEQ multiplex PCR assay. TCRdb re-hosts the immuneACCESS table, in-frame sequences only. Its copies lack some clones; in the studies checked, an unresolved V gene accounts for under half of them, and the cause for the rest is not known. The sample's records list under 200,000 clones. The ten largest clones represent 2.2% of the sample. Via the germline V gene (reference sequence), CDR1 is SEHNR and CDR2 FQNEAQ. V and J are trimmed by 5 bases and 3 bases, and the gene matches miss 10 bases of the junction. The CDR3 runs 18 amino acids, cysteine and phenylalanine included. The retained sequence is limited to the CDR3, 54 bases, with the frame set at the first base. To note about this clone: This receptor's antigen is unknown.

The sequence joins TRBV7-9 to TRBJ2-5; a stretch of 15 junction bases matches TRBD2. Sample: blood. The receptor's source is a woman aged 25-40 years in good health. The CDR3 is CASSLPGLAGGSKETQYF. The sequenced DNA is TGTGCCAGCAGCCTTCCGGGACTAGCGGGGGGCTCAAAAGAGACCCAGTACTTC.